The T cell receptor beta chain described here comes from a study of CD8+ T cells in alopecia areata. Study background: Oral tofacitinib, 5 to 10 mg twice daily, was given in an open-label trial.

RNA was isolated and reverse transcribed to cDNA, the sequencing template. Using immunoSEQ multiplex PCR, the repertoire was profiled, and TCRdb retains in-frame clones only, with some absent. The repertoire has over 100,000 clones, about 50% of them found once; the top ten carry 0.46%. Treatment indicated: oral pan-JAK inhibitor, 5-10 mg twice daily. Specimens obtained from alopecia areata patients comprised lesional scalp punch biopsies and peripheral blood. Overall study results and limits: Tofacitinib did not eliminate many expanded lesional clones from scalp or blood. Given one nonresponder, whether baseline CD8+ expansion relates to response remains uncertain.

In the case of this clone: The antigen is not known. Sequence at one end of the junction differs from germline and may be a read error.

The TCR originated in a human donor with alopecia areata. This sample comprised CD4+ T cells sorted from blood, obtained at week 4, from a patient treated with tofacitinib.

The chain's CDR3 is CSVERGDRGGF. The CDR3 DNA reads as TGCAGCGTTGAAAGGGGGGACAGGGGAGGCTTT. V and J are TRBV29-1 and TRBJ2-3; 10 nucleotides align to TRBD1. Germline V gives CDR1 SQVTM, CDR2 ANQGSEA. This CDR3 is 11 amino acids long.